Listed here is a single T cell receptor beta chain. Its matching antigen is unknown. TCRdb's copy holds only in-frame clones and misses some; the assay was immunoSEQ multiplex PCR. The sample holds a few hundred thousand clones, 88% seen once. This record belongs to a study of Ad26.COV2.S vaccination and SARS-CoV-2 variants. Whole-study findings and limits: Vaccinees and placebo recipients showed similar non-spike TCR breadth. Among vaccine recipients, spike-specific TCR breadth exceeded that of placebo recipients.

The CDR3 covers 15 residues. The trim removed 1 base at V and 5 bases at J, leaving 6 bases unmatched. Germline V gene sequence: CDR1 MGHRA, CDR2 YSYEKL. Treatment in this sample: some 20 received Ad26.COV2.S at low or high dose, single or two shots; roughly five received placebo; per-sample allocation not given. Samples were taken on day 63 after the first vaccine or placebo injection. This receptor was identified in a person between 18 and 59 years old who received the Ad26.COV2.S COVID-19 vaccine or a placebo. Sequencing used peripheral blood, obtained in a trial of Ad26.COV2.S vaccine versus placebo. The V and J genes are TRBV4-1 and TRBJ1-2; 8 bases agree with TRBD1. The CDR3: CASSQAGGLRYGYTF. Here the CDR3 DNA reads TGCGCCAGCAGCCAAGCAGGGGGCCTGAGATATGGCTACACCTTC.